The 7 T cell receptor beta chains reported below all come from one sample, sequenced in a study of a mutant IDH1 vaccine in newly diagnosed glioma. Measured with immunoSEQ multiplex PCR; TCRdb has only the in-frame clones, and not every one. This table has 30,000 to 40,000 clones, more than 90% appearing once. Time point denoted: baseline, week 1 (first vaccination visit). Stated treatment: pre-vaccination baseline after standard-of-care therapy. Sequences were derived from PBMCs, sampled from a glioma patient treated with radiotherapy, temozolomide or both. All receptors come from a man between 18 and 35 years old with glioma.

This chain joins TRBV6-5 and TRBJ2-7, with a possible D match to TRBD2 (5 bases). Trimming left V 0 bases short and J 8 bases short, with 11 bases between. This CDR3 region has 13 residues. CDR1 and CDR2 (germline): MNHEY, SVGAGI. The CDR3 DNA follows: TGTGCCAGCAGTTACTCGCTAGCAGATAAGCAGTACTTC. This sequence encodes CASSYSLADKQYF.

The V call is TRBV5-1, the J call TRBJ1-1; weak D call: TRBD1 (5 bases). Germline values: CDR1 SGHRS, CDR2 YFSETQ. Trimming removed 1 base from V and 6 bases from J, with 16 bases in between. The CDR3 loop spans 15 amino acids. This chain's CDR3 is CASSLSQVGGAEAFF. CDR3 nucleotides: TGCGCCAGCAGCTTGAGCCAGGTCGGAGGGGCTGAAGCTTTCTTT.

This sequence joins TRBV30 and TRBJ2-1; 8 bases map to TRBD2. Losses at the gene ends were 3 bases for V and 4 bases for J; bases not matched to a gene: 14. CDR1 is GTSNPN, CDR2 SVGIG, per germline (reference sequence). The CDR3 runs 17 residues. The CDR3 coding sequence is TGTGCCTGGAGCGAGGATCCTCTAGCGGGTGGGTACAATGAGCAGTTCTTC. Protein: CAWSEDPLAGGYNEQFF.

The rearrangement uses TRBV14 and TRBJ2-2; possible D gene TRBD1, 7 bases. Germline CDR1 reads SGHDN; CDR2 reads FVKESK. V was shortened by 1 base and J by 5 bases, with 17 bases between the two germline ends. The CDR3 length is 17 residues. The CDR3 protein is CASSQARGAGGTGELFF. CDR3 nucleotide sequence: TGTGCCAGCAGCCAAGCACGCGGGGCAGGGGGTACCGGGGAGCTGTTTTTT.

The V gene is TRBV19, the J gene TRBJ2-1; 9 nucleotides agree with TRBD2. Germline lookup yields CDR1 LNHDA and CDR2 SQIVND (reference sequence). The J segment lost 5 bases and the V segment lost 8 bases, leaving 4 bases of the junction unmatched. The CDR3 covers 13 residues. This chain's CDR3 is CASRLAGNNEQFF. In nucleotides, the CDR3 is TGTGCCAGTCGCCTAGCGGGAAACAATGAGCAGTTCTTC.

This clone appeared a single time. The chain links TRBV29-1 to TRBJ2-3; TRBD2 agrees at 13 bases. Trimming removed 5 bases from V and 4 bases from J; junction bases left unmatched: 6. This CDR3 has 15 residues. The V gene's germline CDR1 is SQVTM and CDR2 ANQGSEA. Here the CDR3 reads CSVPRLAGGSDTQYF. DNA of the CDR3: TGCAGCGTTCCGAGACTAGCGGGAGGATCAGATACGCAGTATTTT.

This chain joins TRBV5-6 and TRBJ1-1; 8 bases are a match to TRBD1. The CDR3 is made up of 12 amino acids. Losses at the gene ends were 7 bases for V and 5 bases for J; bases not matched to a gene: 4. The germline CDR1 and CDR2 sequences are SGHDT and YYEEEE. The CDR3 nucleotides are TGTGCCAGCTTCAGGGGGCAGACTGAAGCTTTCTTT. Amino acid sequence: CASFRGQTEAFF.